This is a list of T cell receptor beta chains from one sample in a study of T-cell reconstitution after alpha-beta-depleted transplantation in children. TCRdb re-called the PCR reads with MiXCR, one entry per CDR3 protein. The data hold 100,000 to 120,000 distinct CDR3 sequences, with approximately 10% observed a single time. The material sequenced was PBMCs from the stem cell graft donor, taken from the stem cell graft. Receptor source: a human donor who donated a stem cell graft to a child with acute lymphoblastic leukemia. CDR3s include the opening cysteine and the closing phenylalanine or tryptophan. A D gene is named only where the DNA matches it firmly. Some rows mark clone size as missing; the rest say once, few, many or name a class of expanded clone.

cdr3_nt cdr3_aa j_call clone_size d_call v_call
TGTGCCAGCAGCTTAGCGGGCGGGCCCACTAGCACAGATACGCAGTATTTT CASSLAGGPTSTDTQYF TRBJ2-3 . . TRBV7-8
TGCGCCAGCAGCCAAGATTGGGTAGGGCTAAATAATTCACCCCTCCACTTT CASSQDWVGLNNSPLHF TRBJ1-6 many . TRBV4-3
TGTGCCAGCTCCTCAGGGGCCACTGATTCACCCCTCCACTTT CASSSGATDSPLHF TRBJ1-6 many . TRBV5-6
TGCAGTGCCACAAAAACTAGCGGAGGGGTTCGGGATACGCAGTATTTT CSATKTSGGVRDTQYF TRBJ2-3 many TRBD2 TRBV20-1
TGTGCCAGCCAACCCGAGGGAACAGCCGAATACGAGCAGTACTTC CASQPEGTAEYEQYF TRBJ2-7 many . TRBV28
TGTGCCAGCAGCTTAGGGGGACAGAACACTGAAGCTTTCTTT CASSLGGQNTEAFF TRBJ1-1 many . TRBV7-3
TGTGCCAGCAGCGCTCCGACAGGGATCACAGATACGCAGTATTTT CASSAPTGITDTQYF TRBJ2-3 many TRBD1 TRBV9
TGTGCCAGCAGCGTAGGCCCCACCCCGAGGGCCACTTCGAGACAGGGTGGCTATGGCTACACCTTC CASSVGPTPRATSRQGGYGYTF TRBJ1-2 many TRBD1 TRBV9
TGCAGTGCTAGAACCTCCGGGGGGCAAAGAGGAAAACTGTTTTTT CSARTSGGQRGKLFF TRBJ1-4 many . TRBV20-1
TGTGCCAGCAGTGGGCAGGGACATCAGCCCCAGCATTTT CASSGQGHQPQHF TRBJ1-5 many . TRBV6-1